Reported below is one T cell receptor (beta chain). The data stem from a study of blood T cell repertoires in COVID-19. Study summary: Sample material is recorded as cDNA or gDNA derived from T cells, B-cell-depleted T cells, or PBMCs.

The CDR3 is 16 residues long. Germline V gene lookup returns CDR1 MDHEN and CDR2 SYDVKM. The J segment lost 1 base and the V segment lost 3 bases, leaving 7 bases of the junction unmatched. Per the authors' pipeline: Reference gene primer amplification in the assay estimated nucleated cell counts. Generated by immunoSEQ multiplex PCR, the TCRdb table keeps only in-frame clones and is missing some. That table furnishes V, J and clone size, whereas the DNA furnished D and trimming. This sample has about 270,000 clones, with more than 75% found just once. The chain links TRBV28 to TRBJ2-3; 7 bases agree with TRBD1. Sample: peripheral blood. The clonotype was recovered from a woman aged 45-59 years with acute or convalescent COVID-19. The CDR3 bases are TGTGCCAGCAGTTTTGGGGACAGTGGGGGCACAGATACGCAGTATTTT. Protein product: CASSFGDSGGTDTQYF.